The text below deals with one TCR beta chain. The target antigen is unknown. Generated by immunoSEQ multiplex PCR, the TCRdb table keeps only in-frame clones and is missing some. The table records about 32,000 clones, about 91% of them present only once. Repeated repertoire sampling spanned the course of chemoradiotherapy. This CDR3 spans 14 amino acids. V was shortened by 5 bases and J by 3 bases, with 13 bases between the two germline ends. Per germline, CDR1 SGHTA and CDR2 FQGNSA. This sample was taken from a study of chemoradiotherapy in HPV16-positive cancers. About the study: Candidate HPV-specific T-cell clones and common TCR motifs came from functional assays in a couple of HPV16-positive patients.

The study's findings and limits: Candidate HPV-specific clones and E7-related TCR motifs grew in tumor during treatment. Functional assays defining HPV-specific T cells used only a couple of HPV16-positive patients.

The clonotype was recovered from a human donor with HPV-associated anogenital cancer. V gene TRBV7-2 combines with J gene TRBJ1-2; tentatively, D is TRBD1 (5 bases). Sample: blood, taken from a patient who underwent chemoradiotherapy. This CDR3 is CASSREGSYYGYTF. In nucleotides, the CDR3 is TGTGCCAGCAGCCGTGAGGGGAGCTACTATGGCTACACCTTC. Using reference TRBV7-2 and TRBJ1-2 for the parts outside the CDR3, the full variable domain is GAGVSQSPSNKVTEKGKDVELRCDPISGHTALYWYRQSLGQGLEFLIYFQGNSAPDKSGLPSDRFSAERTGGSVSTLTIQRTQQEDSAVYLCASSREGSYYGYTFGSGTRLTVV.